These T cell receptor beta chains were read from a single sample in a study of blood T cells in healthy people across ages. TCRdb redid the calling of the 5' RACE reads with MiXCR, one entry per CDR3 protein. Altogether hundreds of thousands of distinct CDR3 sequences are present, 20% to 30% being singletons, with the ten largest covering less than 9%. Another study also made use of these data, one on T cells of mothers and their children.

Sample: blood. The origin of the receptors is a boy aged 5-17 years in good health. The CDR3 runs from the conserved cysteine through the conserved F or W. A D gene is named only where the DNA matches it firmly. Part of the rows lack a size; the others show once, few, many or a class for expanded clones.

>few|TRBD2|TRBV20-1|TRBJ2-3
TGCAGTGCTAGCGGGGGGTTGGCAGATACGCGGTATTTT
CSASGGLADTRYF
>few|TRBD1|TRBV9|TRBJ1-1
TGTGCCAGCAGCCTCCGGACAGGGGTCAACACTGAAGCTTTCTTT
CASSLRTGVNTEAFF
>few|TRBD2|TRBV12-3/TRBV12-4|TRBJ2-4
TGTGCCAGCACCCTAGCGGGAGCGAACATTCAGTACTTC
CASTLAGANIQYF
>few|NA|TRBV27|TRBJ1-4
TGTGCCAGCAGTTCGATGGGCCAGCCGGAAAAACTGTTTTTT
CASSSMGQPEKLFF
>once|NA|TRBV7-9|TRBJ1-5
TGTGCCAGCAGCTTAGGAAATTCAGGGTACCAGCCCCAGCATTTT
CASSLGNSGYQPQHF
>NA|NA|TRBV6-1|TRBJ1-1
TGTGCCAGCCATACACCGTATGCGACGGGGTTTCGGACTGAAGCTTTCTTT
CASHTPYATGFRTEAFF
>NA|NA|TRBV15|TRBJ1-6
TGTGCCACCAGCAGAGAGCCCAGGGGCGTTAATTCACCCCTCCACTTT
CATSREPRGVNSPLHF
>NA|NA|TRBV4-3|TRBJ2-1
TGCGCCAGCAGCCAAGATGTAGGCAGACAGGTATACAATGAGCAGTTCTTC
CASSQDVGRQVYNEQFF
>few|NA|TRBV21-1|TRBJ2-7
TGTGCCAGCCCCCAGACAGGACAGGGGTACGAGCAGTACTTC
CASPQTGQGYEQYF
>NA|TRBD1|TRBV20-1|TRBJ1-2
TGCAGTGCTAGAGATATTGGGGGGTTGACAGGGGGCGACGGATACCCCGGAAACTATGGCTACACCTTC
CSARDIGGLTGGDGYPGNYGYTF
>NA|TRBD1|TRBV28|TRBJ2-7
TGTGCCAGCAGTTTTAGGGGGCGGCAGAACTACGAGCAGTACTTC
CASSFRGRQNYEQYF
>NA|NA|TRBV7-9|TRBJ2-2
TGTGCCAGCAGCCAAAGCACCAGGGAATCGAACACCGGGGAGCTGTTTTTT
CASSQSTRESNTGELFF
>few|NA|TRBV15|TRBJ2-4
TGTGCCACCAGCAGAGATCCAACACTAGCTATCGCCAAAAACATTCAGTACTTC
CATSRDPTLAIAKNIQYF
>few|NA|TRBV7-8|TRBJ2-7
TGTGCCAGCAGCCCGGCCAGAGTTGTGAACGAGCAGTACTTC
CASSPARVVNEQYF
>NA|TRBD2|TRBV6-6|TRBJ2-3
TGTGCCAGCAGCAGGGAGGGGAGACTAGCGACAGATACGCAGTATTTT
CASSREGRLATDTQYF
>many|NA|TRBV6-4|TRBJ1-1
TGTGCCAGCAGCTCAGGGGAACTCACTGAAGCTTTCTTT
CASSSGELTEAFF
>NA|NA|TRBV7-2|TRBJ2-3
TGTGCCAGCAGCTACGGACTAACCCAAGATACGCAGTATTTT
CASSYGLTQDTQYF
>few|TRBD1|TRBV11-2|TRBJ1-1
TGTGCCAGCAGCTTAGATGGACAGGGAATGGGTGAAGCTTTCTTT
CASSLDGQGMGEAFF
>NA|TRBD2|TRBV27|TRBJ2-7
TGTGCCAGCAGTTTATTTTATAGCGGGCAATACGAGCAGTACTTC
CASSLFYSGQYEQYF
>NA|NA|TRBV7-9|TRBJ1-2
TGTGCCAGCAGCACCAACTTCCGGGACACCCTCAGAACTAACTATGGCTACACCTTC
CASSTNFRDTLRTNYGYTF
>NA|NA|TRBV4-3|TRBJ1-4
TGCGCCAGCAGCCAGCCGGGTCCGTGGGAAAAACTGTTTTTT
CASSQPGPWEKLFF
>NA|TRBD1|TRBV6-5|TRBJ1-6
TGTGCCAGCAGTTACGACGACAGGGGGGCCTCACCCCTCCACTTT
CASSYDDRGASPLHF
>few|NA|TRBV4-3|TRBJ2-3
TGCGCCAGCAGCCAAGATCGGGGCTCCGGAAGACGTAGCACAGATACGCAGTATTTT
CASSQDRGSGRRSTDTQYF
>NA|NA|TRBV27|TRBJ2-1
TGTGCCAGCAGTGCGGGACTTAGCTCCTACAATGAGCAGTTCTTC
CASSAGLSSYNEQFF
>few|TRBD2|TRBV3-1|TRBJ2-5
TGTGCCAGCATAAGTACTAGCGGGAGCTCGGGAGAGACCCAGTACTTC
CASISTSGSSGETQYF
>NA|TRBD1|TRBV4-3|TRBJ2-7
TGCGCCAGCAGCCATCCTGGACAGGGCCCCTACGAGCAGTACTTC
CASSHPGQGPYEQYF
>NA|TRBD1|TRBV7-9|TRBJ1-1
TGTGCCAGCAGCTCTCGACAGGGGGCGCGAGTTGTGGGTGCTTTCTTT
CASSSRQGARVVGAFF
>few|NA|TRBV5-1|TRBJ1-1
TGCGCCAAAGCATTCGGGACAAAAAACACTGAAGCTTTCTTT
CAKAFGTKNTEAFF